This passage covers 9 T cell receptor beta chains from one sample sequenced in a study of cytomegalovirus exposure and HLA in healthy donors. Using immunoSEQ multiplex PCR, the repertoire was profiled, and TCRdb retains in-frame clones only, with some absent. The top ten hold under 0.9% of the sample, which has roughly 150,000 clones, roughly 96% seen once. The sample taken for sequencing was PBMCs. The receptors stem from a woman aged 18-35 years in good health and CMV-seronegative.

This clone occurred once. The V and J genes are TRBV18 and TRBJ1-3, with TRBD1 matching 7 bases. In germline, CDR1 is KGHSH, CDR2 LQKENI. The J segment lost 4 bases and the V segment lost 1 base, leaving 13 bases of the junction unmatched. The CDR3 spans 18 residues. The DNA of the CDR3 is TGTGCCAGCTCACCACGCGGGGCGTCGACAGGGACCGGAAACACCATATATTTT. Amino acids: CASSPRGASTGTGNTIYF.

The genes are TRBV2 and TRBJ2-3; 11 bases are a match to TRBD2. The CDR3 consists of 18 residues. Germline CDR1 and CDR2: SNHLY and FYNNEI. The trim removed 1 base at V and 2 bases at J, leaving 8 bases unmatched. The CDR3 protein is CASSEGWASGGITDTQYF. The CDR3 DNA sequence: TGTGCCAGCAGTGAAGGTTGGGCTAGCGGGGGGATCACAGATACGCAGTATTTT.

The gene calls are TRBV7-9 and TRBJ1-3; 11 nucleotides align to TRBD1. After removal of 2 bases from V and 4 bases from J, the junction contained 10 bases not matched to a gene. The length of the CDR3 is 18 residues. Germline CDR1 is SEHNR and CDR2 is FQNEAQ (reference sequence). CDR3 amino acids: CASSLRMGQGVYGNTIYF. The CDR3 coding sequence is TGTGCCAGCAGCTTAAGGATGGGACAGGGGGTTTACGGAAACACCATATATTTT.

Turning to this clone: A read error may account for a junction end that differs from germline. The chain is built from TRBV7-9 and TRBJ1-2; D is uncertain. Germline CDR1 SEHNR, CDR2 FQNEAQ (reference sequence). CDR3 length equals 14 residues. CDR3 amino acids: CASSSLQSKYGYTF. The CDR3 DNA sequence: TGTGCCAGCAGCTCCTTACAGTCTAAGTATGGCTACACCTTC.

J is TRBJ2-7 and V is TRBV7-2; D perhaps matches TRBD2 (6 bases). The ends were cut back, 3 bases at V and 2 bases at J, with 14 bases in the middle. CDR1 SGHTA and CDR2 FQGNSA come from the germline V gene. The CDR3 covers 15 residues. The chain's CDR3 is CASSFSGGVTYEQYF. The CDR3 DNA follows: TGTGCCAGCAGCTTTTCCGGGGGAGTGACCTACGAGCAGTACTTC.

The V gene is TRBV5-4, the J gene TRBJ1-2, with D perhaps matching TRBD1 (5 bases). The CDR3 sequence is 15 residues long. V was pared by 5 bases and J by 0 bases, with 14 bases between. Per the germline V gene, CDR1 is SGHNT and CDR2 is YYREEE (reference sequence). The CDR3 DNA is TGTGCCAGCAGTCAAAAAGGGGTCGCTAACTATGGCTACACCTTC. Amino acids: CASSQKGVANYGYTF. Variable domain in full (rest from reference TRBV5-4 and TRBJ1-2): ETGVTQSPTHLIKTRGQQVTLRCSSQSGHNTVSWYQQALGQGPQFIFQYYREEENGRGNFPPRFSGLQFPNYSSELNVNALELDDSALYLCASSQKGVANYGYTFGSGTRLTVV.

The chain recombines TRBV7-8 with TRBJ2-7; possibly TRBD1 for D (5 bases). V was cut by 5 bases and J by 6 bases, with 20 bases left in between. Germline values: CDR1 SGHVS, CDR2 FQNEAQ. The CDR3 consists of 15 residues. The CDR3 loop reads CASSQIRTQPAEQYF. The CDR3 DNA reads TGTGCCAGCAGCCAAATCAGGACACAGCCGGCCGAGCAGTACTTC.

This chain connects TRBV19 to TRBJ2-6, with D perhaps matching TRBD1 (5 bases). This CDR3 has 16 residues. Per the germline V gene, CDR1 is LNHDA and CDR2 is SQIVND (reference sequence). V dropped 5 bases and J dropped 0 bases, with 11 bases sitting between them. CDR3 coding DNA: TGTGCCAGTAGTCCCGGACACCGCTCTGGGGCCAACGTCCTGACTTTC. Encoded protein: CASSPGHRSGANVLTF.

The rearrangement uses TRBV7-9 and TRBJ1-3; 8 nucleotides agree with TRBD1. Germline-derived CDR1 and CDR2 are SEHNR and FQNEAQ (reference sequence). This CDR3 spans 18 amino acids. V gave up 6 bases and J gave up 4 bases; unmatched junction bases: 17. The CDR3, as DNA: TGTGCCAGCAGTCCCGGGACAGGCCTGCCCTCGGGAGGAAACACCATATATTTT. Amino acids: CASSPGTGLPSGGNTIYF.